This TCR beta chain was profiled in a study of human T cells and chemical hapten exposure. Overall study context: The cohort included alopecia areata under or over 50% scalp, totalis and universalis.

Germline lookup yields CDR1 MNHNS and CDR2 SASEGT. The CDR3 extends over 13 amino acids. With 7 bases clipped from V and 6 bases from J, the junction kept 4 bases outside the gene matches. TCRdb called the RACE reads again in MiXCR, with one record for every CDR3 protein. The table lists 75,000 to 100,000 distinct CDR3 sequences, about 12% of them singletons. Study observations and caveats: Following DPC sensitization, TCRs present above 1 in 1000 frequency showed no change. Alopecia in the donors means their immune response may deviate from healthy people's.

Time point denoted: patch test 1, 2 weeks after DPC sensitization. Treatment noted: therapeutic diphenylcyclopropenone sensitization with weekly scalp DPC. For this clonotype: Its antigen is still unknown.

This receptor was obtained from a woman aged 55-70 years with alopecia areata. Some clones in this sample may be carry-over from other donors' samples. This sequence joins TRBV6-1 and TRBJ2-3; 10 bases map to TRBD2. This material consisted of whole blood, taken in connection with sensitization to the hapten diphenylcyclopropenone (DPC). CDR3 amino acids: CASTSGGVDTQYF. The DNA of the CDR3 is TGTGCCAGCACAAGCGGGGGGGTGGATACGCAGTATTTT.